Listed below are T cell receptor beta chains from one sample, sequenced in a study of graft-versus-host responses after intestinal transplantation. This table comes from immunoSEQ multiplex PCR, and its TCRdb copy is limited to in-frame clones, with some not included. This sample has roughly 39,000 clones, with more than 90% found just once. These receptors have no identified antigens. Source: unstimulated CD8+ T cells sorted from spleen or lymph node cells, taken before transplant. Receptor source: a human donor who was the organ donor for an intestinal transplant. Both conserved end residues are part of each CDR3. D genes are given only for firm matches. Not every row has a clone size; where given, it reads once, few, many or a size class.

cdr3_nt: TGTGCCAGCAGCTTAGGAGGGCCCTACAATGAGCAGTTCTTC; cdr3_aa: CASSLGGPYNEQFF; v_call: TRBV11-3; clone_size: -; d_call: -; j_call: TRBJ2-1
cdr3_nt: TGCGCCAGCAGCCAAGAGGGCCCGGGGAGCTCCTATAATTCACCCCTCCACTTT; cdr3_aa: CASSQEGPGSSYNSPLHF; v_call: TRBV4-1; clone_size: -; d_call: -; j_call: TRBJ1-6
cdr3_nt: TGTGCCAAGGGGGTAAAGGGGCCTGGGCAGCCCCAGCATTTT; cdr3_aa: CAKGVKGPGQPQHF; v_call: TRBV2; clone_size: -; d_call: -; j_call: TRBJ1-5
cdr3_nt: TGTGCCAGCAGCTTAGCGGGGGGAAGCACAGATACGCAGTATTTT; cdr3_aa: CASSLAGGSTDTQYF; v_call: TRBV7-7; clone_size: -; d_call: -; j_call: TRBJ2-3
cdr3_nt: TGTGCCAGCAGCTTAGAGGGGAACTATGGCTACACCTTC; cdr3_aa: CASSLEGNYGYTF; v_call: TRBV7-6; clone_size: -; d_call: -; j_call: TRBJ1-2
cdr3_nt: TGTGCCAGCAGTTACTTTCAGGGGGCGAGTGATGGCTACACCTTC; cdr3_aa: CASSYFQGASDGYTF; v_call: TRBV6-5; clone_size: -; d_call: TRBD1; j_call: TRBJ1-2
cdr3_nt: TGCGCCAGCAGCCTACCGGGTCAGCCCCAGCATTTT; cdr3_aa: CASSLPGQPQHF; v_call: TRBV4-1; clone_size: -; d_call: -; j_call: TRBJ1-5
cdr3_nt: TGCGCCAGCAGCCAAGAGGGGACAGTCTCCTACGAGCAGTACTTC; cdr3_aa: CASSQEGTVSYEQYF; v_call: TRBV4-3; clone_size: -; d_call: TRBD1; j_call: TRBJ2-7
cdr3_nt: TGCGCCAGCAGTCAGGGGTTTGGCGCTGAAGCTTTCTTT; cdr3_aa: CASSQGFGAEAFF; v_call: TRBV4-1; clone_size: -; d_call: -; j_call: TRBJ1-1
cdr3_nt: TGTGCCAGCAGCCCGTCGGGGACCGGGGAGCTGTTTTTT; cdr3_aa: CASSPSGTGELFF; v_call: TRBV9; clone_size: once; d_call: -; j_call: TRBJ2-2